The source of this TCR beta chain is a study of vaccination effects on CD4 cells after COVID-19. Study-level background: Two doses of BNT162b2 or mRNA-1273 vaccine were administered to participants.

The data were produced by immunoSEQ multiplex PCR, yet TCRdb's version contains in-frame clones alone and is incomplete. The data contain around 71,000 clones, approximately 79% of them seen just once; the ten biggest clones take up approximately 3.7%. The CDR3 has 15 residues. The junction had 10 bases not matched to a gene; V was cut back by 3 bases and J by 7 bases. The germline CDR1 and CDR2 sequences are LGHNA and YSLEER. On this clone itself: Its matching antigen is unknown.

Prior to sequencing, the ViraFEST assay stimulated PBMC with viral peptide pools, which expanded the antigen-specific CD4+ T cells. Culture lasted about 11 days before CD4+ T cell isolation. None of these healthy vaccinees had been infected with SARS-CoV-2 before vaccination. Peptides at about 10 ug/ml and IL-2 at about 10 IU/ml were added to around 2 million PBMC per well. On days 3 and 7, fresh IL-2 medium replaced half the medium. The TCR was taken from a human donor who received a COVID-19 vaccine. J is TRBJ1-2 and V is TRBV4-3; 8 bases match TRBD1. The sequencing here drew on CD4+ T cells from PBMCs cultured with HCoV-OC43 spike peptides, taken before COVID-19 vaccination. This sample's subset: HCoV-OC43 spike overlapping peptide pool stimulation. The CDR3, as DNA: TGCGCCAGCAGCCATCCGGGGCAGGGGGCGGGTGGCTACACCTTC. Translating gives CASSHPGQGAGGYTF.